The following is a TCR beta chain sequence with its context. Its matching antigen is unknown. The germline V gene has CDR1 SGHRS and CDR2 YFSETQ. The CDR3 spans 13 residues. The V end lost 4 bases, the J end lost 2 bases, and 10 bases lay between the germline ends. The sample originates from a study of CD8+CD57+ T cells in acquired aplastic anemia. Notes on the study in general: Against the total CD4+ and CD8+ pools, patient CD8+CD57+ cells had lower diversity.

Previously, flow cytometry had revealed CD8+CD57+ cell expansion in the patients chosen for sequencing. Investigators profiled TCR beta VDJ and CDR3 from genomic DNA template. TCRdb re-derived calls from the reads in MiXCR, one entry per CDR3 protein. Among about 17,000 distinct CDR3 sequences listed, 30% to 45% were seen once. This clonotype originated in a human donor with aplastic anemia. V and J are TRBV5-1 and TRBJ2-7; D perhaps matches TRBD1 (6 bases). The sequenced material came from CD8+CD57+ T cells sorted from PBMCs. Specified subset: bead-enriched CD8+CD57+ effector memory T cells from SAA patients. The CDR3 reads CASSPGAAYEQYF. CDR3 DNA: TGCGCCAGCAGCCCAGGGGCCGCCTACGAGCAGTACTTC.